Listed below are T cell receptor beta chains from one sample, sequenced in a study of cytomegalovirus exposure and HLA in healthy donors. TCRdb's copy holds only in-frame clones and misses some; the assay was immunoSEQ multiplex PCR. The data contain roughly 56,000 clones, about four fifths of them singletons. The sequenced sample consisted of PBMCs. The source of these receptors is a man aged 45-60 years in good health and CMV-seropositive. CDR3s include the opening cysteine and the closing phenylalanine or tryptophan. A D gene is named only where the DNA matches it firmly. Size values are once, few and many counts, or a class for expanded clones, and some rows have none.

J | D | size | V | CDR3 | DNA
TRBJ1-1 | - | - | TRBV11-3 | CASSHRRDTEAFF | TGTGCCAGCAGCCACCGTCGGGACACTGAAGCTTTCTTT
TRBJ2-5 | TRBD1 | once | TRBV5-1 | CASSLGDRVQQETQYF | TGCGCCAGCAGCTTGGGAGACAGGGTCCAACAAGAGACCCAGTACTTC
TRBJ2-7 | TRBD2 | few | TRBV27 | CASSLRSGSGSSYEQYF | TGTGCCAGCAGTTTGCGGTCGGGTAGCGGGAGTTCCTACGAGCAGTACTTC
TRBJ2-5 | TRBD2 | - | TRBV7-3 | CASSLRAGASYQETQYF | TGTGCCAGCAGCTTAAGGGCGGGAGCCTCGTACCAAGAGACCCAGTACTTC
TRBJ2-1 | - | - | TRBV12-5 | CASGLSADWSSYNEQFF | TGTGCTAGTGGTTTGTCCGCCGACTGGAGCTCCTACAATGAGCAGTTCTTC
TRBJ1-1 | - | - | TRBV6-1 | CASRQRGNTEAFF | TGTGCCAGCAGGCAGAGAGGGAACACTGAAGCTTTCTTT
TRBJ2-5 | - | - | TRBV21-1 | CASSKANRGKKTQYF | TGTGCCAGCAGCAAAGCTAACAGGGGGAAAAAGACCCAGTACTTC
TRBJ1-1 | TRBD1 | - | TRBV6-5 | CASTLTGRNTEAFF | TGTGCCAGCACTTTGACAGGGCGGAACACTGAAGCTTTCTTT
TRBJ1-5 | TRBD1 | few | TRBV5-1 | CASRQGDLPNQPQHF | TGCGCCAGCAGACAGGGGGACTTACCCAATCAGCCCCAGCATTTT
TRBJ2-4 | - | - | TRBV21-1 | CASSPRWWGPGLGNIQYF | TGTGCCAGCAGCCCGAGGTGGTGGGGGCCGGGACTAGGGAACATTCAGTACTTC
TRBJ2-2 | - | - | TRBV30 | CAWSVRRVTGELFF | TGTGCCTGGAGTGTCCGCCGGGTGACCGGGGAGCTGTTTTTT
TRBJ1-1 | TRBD1 | - | TRBV7-9 | CASTPRSRTGRTEAFF | TGTGCCAGCACCCCCCGTTCAAGGACAGGGAGGACTGAAGCTTTCTTT
TRBJ1-1 | TRBD1 | few | TRBV4-2 | CASSLETGGTEAFF | TGTGCCAGCAGCCTCGAAACAGGGGGCACTGAAGCTTTCTTT